These 16 T cell receptor beta chains were all obtained from the same sample, sequenced in a study of blood T cell repertoires in COVID-19. Some clones are missing from TCRdb's copy, which holds only in-frame ones; the method was immunoSEQ multiplex PCR. The profile shows almost 85,000 clones, approximately 82% of them singletons. The sequenced material came from peripheral blood. Every receptor here comes from a man older than 75 with active or convalescent COVID-19.

The chain uses TRBV9 and TRBJ2-3, with a possible D match to TRBD2 (5 bases). Per the germline V gene, CDR1 is SGDLS and CDR2 is YYNGEE. The V end was cut by 2 bases, the J end by 9 bases, with 19 bases between. The CDR3 covers 15 residues. The CDR3 loop is CASSVGGGGSPTQYF. Written as DNA, the CDR3 is TGTGCCAGCAGCGTTGGTGGCGGAGGATCCCCAACGCAGTATTTT.

The genes are TRBV10-3 and TRBJ2-7; possibly TRBD1 for D (5 bases). Between the trimmed V and J ends, which lost 5 bases and 3 bases, there was a span of 11 bases. CDR1 ENHRY and CDR2 SYGVKD come from the germline V gene. This CDR3 is 13 amino acids long. The CDR3 region has the DNA TGTGCCATCAGTCCATCGGACAACTACGAGCAGTACTTC. Protein sequence: CAISPSDNYEQYF.

The CDR3 sequence: CASTSPVGERGYTF. As DNA, the CDR3 is TGTGCCAGTACCTCTCCAGTGGGAGAACGTGGCTACACCTTC. The chain links TRBV19 to TRBJ1-2; no definite D call. Trimming removed 7 bases from V and 7 bases from J, with 19 bases in between. The CDR3 is 14 amino acids. Germline V lookup: CDR1 LNHDA, CDR2 SQIVND (reference sequence).

The chain couples TRBV10-3 to TRBJ1-6; TRBD1 matches 8 bases. There are 14 residues in the CDR3. CDR1 is ENHRY, CDR2 SYGVKD, per germline. J lost 10 bases, V lost 10 bases, and 12 bases had no gene match. Here the CDR3 DNA reads TGTGCCACCAGCCCGGACAGGGAAGGATCACCCCTCCACTTT. This gives the protein CATSPDREGSPLHF.

The gene calls are TRBV5-1 and TRBJ2-7, with D perhaps matching TRBD1 (6 bases). Trimming stripped 0 bases from V and 3 bases from J, with 16 bases between. There are 16 residues in the CDR3. The germline V gene has CDR1 SGHRS and CDR2 YFSETQ. The CDR3 nucleotides are TGCGCCAGCAGCTTGGCCCCCGACAGGATATACTACGAGCAGTACTTC. It encodes CASSLAPDRIYYEQYF.

The chain carries TRBV5-1 and TRBJ1-1; TRBD1 might be the D (5 bases). Trimming pared 2 bases from V and 0 bases from J, leaving 8 bases between. The germline V gene has CDR1 SGHRS and CDR2 YFSETQ. This CDR3 spans 14 amino acids. CDR3 nucleotides: TGCGCCAGCAGCTTACAGGACCTGAACACTGAAGCTTTCTTT. Amino acids: CASSLQDLNTEAFF.

The chain couples TRBV6-5 to TRBJ1-2; 10 nucleotides agree with TRBD1. The V gene end was trimmed by 6 bases and the J gene end by 0 bases; junction bases not matched to a gene: 4. CDR3 length: 15 amino acids. Germline CDR1 MNHEY, CDR2 SVGAGI. CDR3 DNA sequence: TGTGCCAGCAGGGCGGACAGGGGGGCTAACTATGGCTACACCTTC. This gives the protein CASRADRGANYGYTF.

The J gene is TRBJ2-4, the V gene TRBV30; D ambiguous. The CDR3 has 15 residues. CDR1 and CDR2 from the germline V gene are GTSNPN and SVGIG (reference sequence). V lost 1 base and J lost 0, with 10 bases in between. This CDR3 reads CAWSGRVVAKNIQYF. The CDR3 coding sequence is TGTGCCTGGAGTGGTAGAGTTGTAGCCAAAAACATTCAGTACTTC.

The chain carries TRBV19 and TRBJ1-1; D is perhaps TRBD1 (5 bases). The ends were cut back, 2 bases at V and 6 bases at J, with 10 bases in the middle. CDR1 is LNHDA and CDR2 is SQIVND in the germline V gene (reference sequence). The CDR3 spans 13 residues. CDR3 in amino acids: CASSIRGTAEAFF. CDR3 in DNA: TGTGCCAGTAGTATACGGGGGACGGCTGAAGCTTTCTTT.

This chain uses TRBV19 with TRBJ1-2, with 7 nucleotides matching TRBD1. The CDR3 is 14 residues long. Germline V gives CDR1 LNHDA, CDR2 SQIVND (reference sequence). V was clipped by 5 bases and J by 2 bases; unmatched bases: 5. CDR3: CASSWGQKNYGYTF. CDR3 DNA sequence: TGTGCCAGTAGTTGGGGACAGAAGAACTATGGCTACACCTTC.

The chain recombines TRBV18 with TRBJ2-7, with D perhaps TRBD1 (5 bases). Trimming shortened V by 3 bases and J by 3 bases, and 9 bases separated the two germline ends. The CDR3 has 13 residues. Germline lookup yields CDR1 KGHSH and CDR2 LQKENI. The CDR3 bases are TGTGCCAGCTCACCTTCAGACAGCTACGAGCAGTACTTC. It translates to CASSPSDSYEQYF.

In its sample, this clone was seen once. This chain links TRBV3-1 (or the pseudogene TRBV3-2) with TRBJ2-1; TRBD1 agrees at 8 bases. CDR3 length: 14 residues. J was trimmed by 9 bases and V by 0 bases; bases with no gene match: 4. Germline V gene data show CDR1 as LGHDT and CDR2 as YNNKEL (reference sequence). Here the CDR3 DNA reads TGTGCCAGCAGCCAAGATTCTACAGGGGGTGAGCAGTTCTTC. This encodes CASSQDSTGGEQFF.

This chain links TRBV25-1 with TRBJ1-1; 9 nucleotides match TRBD1. The CDR3 consists of 15 residues. Germline loops: CDR1 MGHDK, CDR2 SYGVNS. The V gene end was trimmed by 3 bases and the J gene end by 1 base; junction bases not matched to a gene: 3. The CDR3 bases are TGTGCCAGCAGTGATCCGACAGGGGGGAACACTGAAGCTTTCTTT. This codes for CASSDPTGGNTEAFF.

The chain combines TRBV9 with TRBJ1-2; 7 bases match TRBD1. The CDR3 totals 14 residues. The germline gives CDR1 SGDLS, CDR2 YYNGEE. Trimming removed 3 bases from V and 5 bases from J; junction bases left unmatched: 7. CDR3 in amino acids: CASSAQQGPYGYTF. The CDR3 nucleotides read TGTGCCAGCAGCGCCCAACAGGGGCCTTATGGCTACACCTTC. The complete variable domain, with remaining parts taken from reference TRBV9 and TRBJ1-2, reads DSGVTQTPKHLITATGQRVTLRCSPRSGDLSVYWYQQSLDQGLQFLIQYYNGEERAKGNILERFSAQQFPDLHSELNLSSLELGDSALYFCASSAQQGPYGYTFGSGTRLTVV.

V is TRBV7-2 and J is TRBJ2-2, with 7 positions matching TRBD2. Unmatched junction bases numbered 7, after V lost 5 bases and J lost 1 base. Looked up from germline, CDR1 is SGHTA and CDR2 is FQGNSA. This CDR3 contains 16 residues. The CDR3 sequence: CASSGWASGNTGELFF. The CDR3, as DNA: TGTGCCAGCAGCGGATGGGCTAGCGGGAACACCGGGGAGCTGTTTTTT.

The chain uses TRBV30 and TRBJ1-2; 11 nucleotides align to TRBD1. V shed 8 bases, J shed 4 bases, and the junction held 6 bases outside the gene matches. The CDR3 totals 13 residues. Germline V gene sequence: CDR1 GTSNPN, CDR2 SVGIG (reference sequence). CDR3 residues: CAAPGQGGYGYTF. The CDR3 region has the DNA TGTGCCGCACCGGGACAGGGGGGCTATGGCTACACCTTC.